This T cell receptor (beta chain) was captured by sequencing in a study of T cells after posttransplantation cyclophosphamide. Findings and caveats of the study: Donor CD8+ memory clones often dominated recipient blood repertoires at later times.

In the case of this clone: No antigen is known for it.

The CDR3 sequence is 14 residues long. Germline V lookup: CDR1 SGHRS, CDR2 YFSETQ. Germline trimming cut 2 bases from V and 4 bases from J; bases unmatched to any gene: 4. Method: immunoSEQ multiplex PCR; TCRdb's copy keeps in-frame clones and lacks some. This sample has 30,000 to 40,000 clones; roughly 89% occur once, and the top ten carry about 16%. The sequence derives from a woman between 40 and 55 years old with a blood cancer, CMV-positive, and with a related stem cell donor. This chain uses TRBV5-1 with TRBJ2-3; TRBD2 matches 7 bases. What was sequenced was PBMCs. The CDR3 sequence is CASSFRGGSDTQYF. CDR3 nucleotide sequence: TGCGCCAGCAGCTTCCGCGGGGGATCAGATACGCAGTATTTT.